One sample yielded the 23 T cell receptor beta chains listed below, sequenced in a study. TCRdb independently ran MiXCR on the RT-PCR reads; one entry per CDR3 protein. The data hold approximately 720,000 distinct CDR3 sequences, with 13% to 15% observed a single time. The sample taken for sequencing was memory CD4+ T cells from blood. Receptor source: a female donor in good health, serving as a healthy control.

This clonotype was recorded at least ten times. V and J are TRBV5-6 and TRBJ1-2; the match to TRBD1 covers 8 bases. The V segment lost 4 bases and the J segment 7 bases; nucleotides outside the gene matches: 15. Germline CDR1 SGHDT, CDR2 YYEEEE. This CDR3 has 16 amino acids. CDR3 DNA sequence: TGTGCCAGCAGCCCTACCCTTGGACAGGGTGGTTTTGGCTACACCTTC. Protein sequence: CASSPTLGQGGFGYTF.

This clonotype was observed once. The chain employs TRBV10-3 and TRBJ2-1, with 7 bases identical to TRBD1. V shed 7 bases and J 6 bases; nucleotides not matched to a gene: 15. The CDR3 is made up of 16 amino acids. Germline CDR1 and CDR2: ENHRY and SYGVKD. The CDR3 sequence is CAIKVPQAGGSNEQFF. CDR3 sequence (DNA): TGTGCCATCAAGGTCCCCCAGGCAGGGGGTTCCAATGAGCAGTTCTTC.

This sequence joins TRBV28 and TRBJ2-1, with D hard to call. The germline V and J ends were trimmed by 5 bases and 9 bases, with 8 bases remaining between them. This CDR3 has 11 residues. The germline CDR1 and CDR2 sequences are MDHEN and SYDVKM. The CDR3 DNA reads TGTGCCAGCAGTGACCGCGGTGAGCAGTTCTTC. Amino acid sequence: CASSDRGEQFF.

This clonotype was picked up a small number of times. This sequence joins TRBV5-1 and TRBJ2-3; 12 bases fit TRBD2. Germline CDR1 reads SGHRS; CDR2 reads YFSETQ. The V and J ends lost 4 bases and 6 bases, in that order; junction bases with no gene match: 12. The CDR3 totals 17 residues. Here the CDR3 reads CASSLGGLAGGVDTQYF. Here the CDR3 DNA reads TGCGCCAGCAGCCTCGGTGGGCTAGCGGGGGGGGTGGATACGCAGTATTTT.

The genes are TRBV7-3 and TRBJ2-2; D ambiguous. V was cut by 5 bases and J by 5 bases, with 6 bases left in between. Germline assignment: CDR1 SGHTA and CDR2 FQGTGA. This CDR3 region has 12 residues. DNA of the CDR3: TGTGCCAGCAGCGCCGCGACCGGGGAGCTGTTTTTT. It is translated as CASSAATGELFF.

This clonotype was counted ten times or more. The V and J genes are TRBV5-6 and TRBJ2-5; D possibly corresponds to TRBD1 (5 bases). CDR1 SGHDT and CDR2 YYEEEE come from the germline V gene. The CDR3 sequence is 14 residues long. The V and J ends lost 4 bases and 4 bases respectively, with 14 bases between them. The CDR3 here is CASSLVGQVETQYF. CDR3 coding DNA: TGTGCCAGCAGCCTGGTGGGGCAGGTAGAGACCCAGTACTTC.

This clonotype was detected many times. The rearrangement links TRBV7-2 to TRBJ2-1; TRBD1 aligns across 9 bases. J gave up 7 bases and V 4 bases, and 5 bases lay outside the gene matches. The CDR3 is made up of 14 amino acids. Germline values: CDR1 SGHTA, CDR2 FQGNSA. CDR3 sequence (DNA): TGTGCCAGCAGCTCCAGACAGGGGGGGAATGAGCAGTTCTTC. Amino acid sequence: CASSSRQGGNEQFF.

This clonotype has ten or more counts. The chain couples TRBV29-1 to TRBJ1-2; a weak D match, TRBD1 (5 bases). Germline lookup yields CDR1 SQVTM and CDR2 ANQGSEA. Trimming took off 5 bases at V and 2 bases at J, with 9 bases between the two ends. This CDR3 comprises 12 residues. The CDR3 DNA reads TGCAGCGTTTTTCAGGGAAACTATGGCTACACCTTC. Its protein is CSVFQGNYGYTF.

This clonotype came up many times. CDR3 sequence (DNA): TGTGCCAGCAGGACTAGAGGCACCTACGAGCAGTACTTC. It codes for CASRTRGTYEQYF. The V and J genes are TRBV28 and TRBJ2-7; D is perhaps TRBD2 (6 bases). Trimming took off 6 bases at V and 2 bases at J, with 11 bases between the two ends. The CDR3 has 13 residues. Germline-derived CDR1 and CDR2 are MDHEN and SYDVKM.

CDR3 region: CASSLNSGGGYGYTF. The CDR3 nucleotides are TGTGCCAGCAGCTTAAACTCAGGGGGAGGCTATGGCTACACCTTC. This sequence joins TRBV7-2 and TRBJ1-2; 7 positions agree with TRBD1. The CDR3 spans 15 residues. Germline values: CDR1 SGHTA, CDR2 FQGNSA. Trimming at V came to 2 bases and at J to 4 bases, leaving 7 bases not matched to a gene.

J is TRBJ1-1 and V is TRBV12-3 or TRBV12-4; TRBD1 matches at 10 bases. The CDR3 runs to 15 residues. Losses at the gene ends were 6 bases for V and 5 bases for J; bases not matched to a gene: 9. CDR3 nucleotides: TGTGCCAGCAGGCTTGACAGGGGGCGGTGGACTGAAGCTTTCTTT. It yields the protein CASRLDRGRWTEAFF.

In its sample, this clonotype was seen many times. CDR3 amino acids: CASRRREGIVHEQYF. The DNA for the CDR3 is TGTGCCAGCCGACGAAGGGAGGGAATTGTCCACGAGCAGTACTTC. This chain links TRBV27 with TRBJ2-7; 7 bases align to TRBD2. The CDR3 loop spans 15 amino acids. After removal of 8 bases from V and 5 bases from J, the junction contained 15 bases not matched to a gene. The germline CDR1 and CDR2 sequences are MNHEY and SMNVEV (reference sequence).

At least ten counts were recorded for this clonotype. The chain links TRBV5-1 to TRBJ2-1, with 11 bases identical to TRBD2. The germline gives CDR1 SGHRS, CDR2 YFSETQ. The CDR3 runs 15 residues. The ends lost 2 bases at V and 4 bases at J; junction bases unmatched: 2. CDR3 sequence: CASSFSGREYNEQFF. The CDR3 DNA reads TGCGCCAGCAGCTTTAGCGGGAGGGAATACAATGAGCAGTTCTTC.

This clonotype was recorded a few times. Sequence at one end of the junction differs from germline and may be a read error. The gene calls are TRBV7-2 and TRBJ2-2, with 7 bases aligning to TRBD2. The CDR3 has 14 residues. Germline loops: CDR1 SGHTA, CDR2 FQGNSA. CDR3 nucleotide sequence: TGTGCCAGCAGTGGGAGGGCCCCCACCGGGGATCTGTTTTTT. It is translated as CASSGRAPTGDLFF.

The J gene is TRBJ1-5, the V gene TRBV20-1, with TRBD1 identical over 9 bases. The CDR3 covers 17 residues. The V gene's germline CDR1 is DFQATT and CDR2 SNEGSKA (reference sequence). Unmatched junction bases numbered 12, after V lost 6 bases and J lost 0 bases. Here the CDR3 reads CSARTGVGLYSNQPQHF. Here the CDR3 DNA reads TGCAGTGCCCGGACAGGGGTAGGGCTTTATAGCAATCAGCCCCAGCATTTT.

The V and J genes are TRBV24-1 and TRBJ2-1; D is unclear. Trimming stripped 3 bases from V and 6 bases from J, with 11 bases between. Germline lookup yields CDR1 KGHDR and CDR2 SFDVKD. The CDR3 sequence is 14 residues long. The CDR3 sequence is CATSDTLLGNEQFF. The CDR3, as DNA: TGTGCCACCAGTGATACCCTGTTGGGCAATGAGCAGTTCTTC.

Regarding this clonotype: This clone may be a read error of a much larger clone one base away. The genes are TRBV6-6 and TRBJ2-1; 11 nucleotides line up with TRBD2. Germline CDR1 and CDR2: MNHNY and SVGAGI (reference sequence). The CDR3 sequence is 18 residues long. V dropped 2 bases and J dropped 6; count of bases not matched to a gene: 12. The CDR3 protein is CASSYAGLAVATGNEQFF. CDR3 nucleotides: TGTGCCAGCAGTTACGCGGGACTAGCGGTAGCAACTGGCAATGAGCAGTTCTTC.

The rearrangement links TRBV6-1 to TRBJ1-5; D gene uncertain. V was shortened by 3 bases and J by 6 bases, with 6 bases between the two germline ends. CDR3 size: 12 residues. The V gene's germline CDR1 is MNHNS and CDR2 SASEGT. The CDR3 DNA reads TGTGCCAGCAGTGAGGACGGTCAGCCCCAGCATTTT. It yields the protein CASSEDGQPQHF.

V gene TRBV6-6 combines with J gene TRBJ1-4, with D tentatively TRBD1 (5 bases). The CDR3 is made up of 15 amino acids. Germline V CDR1 and CDR2: MNHNY, SVGAGI (reference sequence). V lost 3 bases, J lost 7 bases, and 15 bases lay in between. CDR3: CASSYGALHGEKLFF. The CDR3 DNA follows: TGTGCCAGCAGTTATGGGGCACTACACGGTGAAAAACTGTTTTTT.

This clonotype was counted ten times or more. The chain has TRBV24-1 and TRBJ2-1; 9 nucleotides align to TRBD1. The CDR3 totals 16 residues. With 3 bases clipped from V and 2 bases from J, the junction kept 4 bases outside the gene matches. Germline lookup yields CDR1 KGHDR and CDR2 SFDVKD. As DNA, the CDR3 is TGTGCCACCAGTGATCCGGGACAGGGCGCCTACAATGAGCAGTTCTTC. Translated, it gives CATSDPGQGAYNEQFF.

The chain uses TRBV12-3 or TRBV12-4 and TRBJ1-5; TRBD1 matches 7 bases. The CDR3 runs to 13 residues. The trim removed 4 bases at V and 9 bases at J, leaving 6 bases unmatched. In nucleotides, the CDR3 is TGTGCCAGCAGTTGGGCAGGGGGTCGGCCCCAGCATTTT. This codes for CASSWAGGRPQHF.

This clonotype was observed many times. CDR3 region: CAISDWVASTDTQYF. CDR3 DNA: TGTGCCATCAGTGATTGGGTAGCTAGCACAGATACGCAGTATTTT. The chain combines TRBV10-3 with TRBJ2-3; D unresolved. Germline V gives CDR1 ENHRY, CDR2 SYGVKD. Trimming stripped 3 bases from V and 0 bases from J, with 10 bases between. The CDR3 totals 15 residues.

V usage is TRBV24-1 and J usage is TRBJ2-7, with TRBD1 identical over 12 bases. The CDR3 covers 15 residues. The trim removed 3 bases at V and 6 bases at J, leaving 5 bases unmatched. Germline CDR1 and CDR2: KGHDR and SFDVKD. CDR3 nucleotides: TGTGCCACCAGTGATCCCGGGACAGGGGGCGTCGAGCAGTACTTC. This sequence encodes CATSDPGTGGVEQYF.